The clone carrying this TCR beta chain turned up a few times. Antigen specificity is unknown. These data are taken from a study of T cells in Graves' hyperthyroidism and ophthalmopathy. Study-level points and caveats: Appearing also in blood were most of the thyroid clonotypes expanded above 0.001.

Regions amplified from RNA transcripts were the TCR beta CDR3 regions. The HTBI primer set served for first-round RT-PCR of the TCR CDR3. TCRdb itself ran the multiplex PCR reads through MiXCR, one entry per CDR3 protein. The sample lists some 300,000 distinct CDR3 sequences, about 15% occurring once. Germline V gene sequence: CDR1 MNHEY, CDR2 SMNVEV (reference sequence). The V end lost 4 bases, the J end lost 5 bases, and 15 bases lay between the germline ends. The CDR3 contains 14 residues. Hyperthyroidism had been newly diagnosed in patients aged 18 to 65, and its duration was under 2 months. It was uncontrolled infection, other autoimmune disease, pregnancy or lactation that excluded patients.

The sequenced material came from blood. The chain carries TRBV27 and TRBJ2-7; D uncertain. This sequence originates from a man aged 30-40 years with Graves' hyperthyroidism. CDR3 sequence (DNA): TGTGCCAGCAGTTCTCAGCAAGGTCTGGACGAGCAGTACTTC. It is translated as CASSSQQGLDEQYF.